These T cell receptor beta chains were read from a single sample in a study of T cell responses to AZD1222 COVID-19 vaccine. This table comes from immunoSEQ multiplex PCR, and its TCRdb copy is limited to in-frame clones, with some not included. The sample shows approximately 110,000 clones, about 90% of them seen only once. The sequencing used peripheral blood, collected on day 0 of AZD1222 vaccination. The receptors shown here come from an adult in good health. Each CDR3 is given with its conserved first and last residue. The order of the fields is J gene, D gene, clone size, V gene, CDR3 DNA, CDR3 protein. A D gene is named only where the DNA matches it firmly. The size of a clone is reported for some rows only, either as once, few or many, or as a class for expanded clones.

>TRBJ2-1|.|.|TRBV7-3
TGTGCCAGCAGCCTGGGCCCCGGCGGCTCCTACAATGAGCAGTTCTTC
CASSLGPGGSYNEQFF
>TRBJ2-2|.|.|TRBV4-3
TGCGCCAGCAGCCGAAACACCGGGGAGCTGTTTTTT
CASSRNTGELFF
>TRBJ2-7|TRBD1|.|TRBV18
TGTGCCAGCTCGCAAGGACAGGGGTCTACCTACGAGCAGTACTTC
CASSQGQGSTYEQYF
>TRBJ1-2|.|once|TRBV11-2
TGTGCCAGCAGCCCCTACACCTTC
CASSPYTF
>TRBJ1-2|.|.|TRBV30
TGTGCCTGGACGGGTAGGCTCCTCTATGGCTACACCTTC
CAWTGRLLYGYTF
>TRBJ1-2|TRBD1|.|TRBV24-1
TGTGCCGTTAGTCGGACAGGGGTCCTGGATGGCTACACCTTC
CAVSRTGVLDGYTF
>TRBJ2-1|TRBD1|.|TRBV27
TGTGCCAGCGACACCACAGGGGCCAGCTCCTACAATGAGCAGTTCTTC
CASDTTGASSYNEQFF
>TRBJ2-3|.|.|TRBV4-3
TGCGCCAGCAGCCAACATTTCAGCCGGAGTGAGGATACGCAGTATTTT
CASSQHFSRSEDTQYF
>TRBJ2-7|TRBD2|.|TRBV19
TGTGCCAGTAGCTCCTGGGGGACTAGTGGCGGCGAGCAGTACTTC
CASSSWGTSGGEQYF
>TRBJ1-4|TRBD1|.|TRBV5-1
TGCGCCAGCAGCCTCGGGACAGTGGGTGAAAAACTGTTTTTT
CASSLGTVGEKLFF
>TRBJ1-5|.|.|TRBV28
TGTGCCAGCAGTTTCCTCCGGACCAATCAGCCCCAGCATTTT
CASSFLRTNQPQHF
>TRBJ2-2|TRBD1|.|TRBV7-8
TGTGCCAGCAGCTTAGGGGGACAGGGATACACCGGGGAGCTGTTTTTT
CASSLGGQGYTGELFF
>TRBJ2-2|TRBD1|.|TRBV19
TGTGCCAGTAGTAGAGACGGGACAGCGAACACCGGGGAGCTGTTTTTT
CASSRDGTANTGELFF
>TRBJ1-5|TRBD1|few|TRBV5-1
TGCGCCAGCGCCGAACGGACAGGGGGAGGTCAGCCCCAGCATTTT
CASAERTGGGQPQHF
>TRBJ1-3|.|.|TRBV19
TGTGCCAGTAGCTTCCTCATACAGGGAGAAAACACCATATATTTT
CASSFLIQGENTIYF
>TRBJ2-5|.|.|TRBV7-9
TGTGCCAGCAGCTTAGTCGGGATAGAGACCCAGTACTTC
CASSLVGIETQYF
>TRBJ2-2|TRBD2|once|TRBV5-4
TGTGCCAGCAGCTTGAGGACTAGCGGGACCGGGGAGCTGTTTTTT
CASSLRTSGTGELFF
>TRBJ1-2|.|.|TRBV7-2
TGTGCCAGCAGCATGGACACTAACTATGGCTACACCTTC
CASSMDTNYGYTF
>TRBJ1-3|.|.|TRBV7-3
TGTGCCAGCACTAACTCCCCCCACAGGGCGACCATATATTTT
CASTNSPHRATIYF
>TRBJ2-7|.|.|TRBV28
TGTGCCAGCAGTGGGACCGGGACGTATAGCTCCTACGAGCAGTACTTC
CASSGTGTYSSYEQYF